Listed here are 11 T cell receptor beta chains from one sample, sequenced in a study of blood T cell repertoires in COVID-19. Sequencing used immunoSEQ multiplex PCR; TCRdb keeps in-frame clones, though not all of them. The data hold some 150,000 clones, with about 85% observed a single time. The sequenced material came from peripheral blood. The receptor source for this set is a woman in her 70s with acute or convalescent COVID-19.

The genes are TRBV6-6 and TRBJ1-1, with D perhaps TRBD1 (5 bases). V lost 10 bases, J lost 8 bases, and 8 bases lay in between. The CDR3 length is 9 residues. Germline V gene data show CDR1 as MNHNY and CDR2 as SVGAGI (reference sequence). The CDR3: CATGEEAFF. Here the CDR3 DNA reads TGTGCCACGGGGGAAGAAGCTTTCTTT.

CDR3 sequence: CASSLDRGDTIYF. The CDR3 coding sequence is TGTGCCAGCAGTCTCGACAGGGGGGACACCATATATTTT. The chain has TRBV5-5 and TRBJ1-3; 9 nucleotides line up with TRBD1. Germline loops: CDR1 SGHKS, CDR2 YYEKEE (reference sequence). V shed 5 bases and J 8 bases; nucleotides not matched to a gene: 5. The CDR3 length is 13 residues. The full variable domain, with the rest looked up from reference TRBV5-5 and TRBJ1-3, is DAGVTQSPTHLIKTRGQQVTLRCSPISGHKSVSWYQQVLGQGPQFIFQYYEKEERGRGNFPDRFSARQFPNYSSELNVNALLLGDSALYLCASSLDRGDTIYFGEGSWLTVV.

The J gene is TRBJ1-1, the V gene TRBV6-2 or TRBV6-3; tentative D call: TRBD1 (6 bases). Trimming cost V 5 bases and J 2 bases, with 15 bases left between them. Germline V CDR1 and CDR2: MNHEY, SVGEGT. The CDR3 is 15 amino acids. CDR3 nucleotide sequence: TGTGCCAGCAGTCTCGGAAGGGGGATAAACACTGAAGCTTTCTTT. Translating it yields CASSLGRGINTEAFF.

This chain joins TRBV25-1 and TRBJ1-2; 9 bases are a match to TRBD1. This CDR3 region has 13 residues. J lost 8 bases, V lost 3 bases, and 4 bases had no gene match. Germline V gene data show CDR1 as MGHDK and CDR2 as SYGVNS. CDR3 residues: CASSEYRGHGYTF. The CDR3 coding sequence is TGTGCCAGCAGTGAGTACAGGGGGCACGGCTACACCTTC.

The chain employs TRBV5-8 and TRBJ2-2, with D maybe TRBD2 (6 bases). Germline values: CDR1 SGHTS, CDR2 YDEGEE. This CDR3 has 14 amino acids. The germline V and J ends were trimmed by 2 bases and 5 bases, with 10 bases remaining between them. CDR3 sequence reads: CASSFRGWTGELFF. CDR3 coding DNA: TGTGCCAGCAGCTTCCGGGGGTGGACCGGGGAGCTGTTTTTT.

The CDR3, as DNA: TGTGCCAACGAGACAGTTCCGAATTATGGCTACACCTTC. Translated: CANETVPNYGYTF. The chain uses TRBV2 and TRBJ1-2; D perhaps matches TRBD1 (5 bases). The germline V gene has CDR1 SNHLY and CDR2 FYNNEI. Trimming removed 10 bases from V and 5 bases from J, with 17 bases in between. The CDR3 is made up of 13 amino acids.

V gene TRBV19 combines with J gene TRBJ1-1; 9 nucleotides line up with TRBD1. Germline CDR1 and CDR2: LNHDA and SQIVND (reference sequence). The J segment lost 3 bases and the V segment lost 3 bases, leaving 2 bases of the junction unmatched. The CDR3 loop spans 14 amino acids. The CDR3 nucleotides are TGTGCCAGTAGTATGGGACAGGGAGACACTGAAGCTTTCTTT. Protein: CASSMGQGDTEAFF.

V gene TRBV28 combines with J gene TRBJ1-2; D not resolved. V gave up 3 bases and J gave up 2 bases, with 10 bases separating them. The CDR3 is made up of 14 amino acids. From germline, CDR1 is MDHEN and CDR2 SYDVKM. The DNA of the CDR3 is TGTGCCAGCAGTTTGGACGGCGGGAACTATGGCTACACCTTC. Translated: CASSLDGGNYGYTF.

The rearrangement uses TRBV19 and TRBJ1-2; D gene uncertain. Germline lookup yields CDR1 LNHDA and CDR2 SQIVND (reference sequence). The germline V and J ends were trimmed by 7 bases and 2 bases, with 8 bases remaining between them. The CDR3 spans 12 residues. DNA of the CDR3: TGTGCCAGTAAGCAGGTCAACTATGGCTACACCTTC. This encodes CASKQVNYGYTF. Supplemented by reference TRBV19 and TRBJ1-2, the full variable domain reads DGGITQSPKYLFRKEGQNVTLSCEQNLNHDAMYWYRQDPGQGLRLIYYSQIVNDFQKGDIAEGYSVSREKKESFPLTVTSAQKNPTAFYLCASKQVNYGYTFGSGTRLTVV.

The chain uses TRBV12-3 or TRBV12-4 and TRBJ2-7; no definite D call. V gave up 1 base and J gave up 3 bases, with 4 bases separating them. The CDR3 is 12 amino acids. The CDR3 DNA sequence: TGTGCCAGCAGTTTAGGACTCTACGAGCAGTACTTC. It specifies CASSLGLYEQYF.

In its sample, this clone was seen a few times. The V call is TRBV6-1, the J call TRBJ2-5, with 8 nucleotides matching TRBD1. Germline lookup yields CDR1 MNHNS and CDR2 SASEGT. J lost 5 bases, V lost 2 bases, and 7 bases had no gene match. The CDR3 consists of 15 residues. CDR3 in amino acids: CASSEQGARRETQYF. CDR3 DNA: TGTGCCAGCAGTGAACAGGGGGCGAGGAGGGAGACCCAGTACTTC.